Listed below are T cell receptor beta chains from one sample, sequenced in a study of T cells in Graves' hyperthyroidism and ophthalmopathy. TCRdb itself ran the multiplex PCR reads through MiXCR, one entry per CDR3 protein. The table shows about 180,000 distinct CDR3 sequences, with over 15% occurring only once. Sequences were obtained from blood. Receptors originate from a woman aged 50 to 65 with Graves' hyperthyroidism. Each CDR3 is given with its conserved first and last residue. D genes are given only for firm matches. Size is stated for part of the rows, as once, few or many counts, or as a class when the clone is expanded.

TRBJ1-5,NA,TRBV7-2,many,CASSVQGGDHQPQHF,TGTGCCAGCAGCGTACAGGGAGGGGATCATCAGCCCCAGCATTTT
TRBJ2-1,NA,TRBV18,many,CASSLVGNLNNEQFF,TGTGCCAGCTCCCTAGTGGGGAATCTAAACAATGAGCAGTTCTTC
TRBJ2-2,NA,TRBV24-1,NA,CATSGYGGQGAGELFF,TGTGCCACCAGTGGTTATGGGGGGCAGGGCGCCGGGGAGCTGTTTTTT
TRBJ2-7,NA,TRBV7-9,few,CASSSHWAGYEQYF,TGTGCCAGCAGCTCCCACTGGGCAGGCTACGAGCAGTACTTC
TRBJ2-1,NA,TRBV12-3/TRBV12-4,many,CASSLFATEQFF,TGTGCCAGCAGTTTATTTGCCACAGAGCAGTTCTTC
TRBJ2-5,TRBD1,TRBV7-3,many,CASSPSGQGYLETQYF,TGTGCCAGCAGCCCCTCAGGACAGGGTTACTTGGAGACCCAGTACTTC
TRBJ1-5,NA,TRBV4-2,NA,CASSQDGPQVLNQPQHF,TGTGCCAGCAGCCAAGATGGGCCCCAGGTCCTCAATCAGCCCCAGCATTTT
TRBJ1-2,NA,TRBV5-1,many,CASSLGEYGYTF,TGCGCCAGCAGCTTGGGGGAGTATGGCTACACCTTC
TRBJ2-1,NA,TRBV14,many,CASSQILGSSYNEQFF,TGTGCCAGTAGCCAAATCCTGGGCAGCTCCTACAATGAGCAGTTCTTC
TRBJ1-1,NA,TRBV18,many,CASSAGPQTEAFF,TGTGCCAGCTCAGCCGGGCCTCAAACTGAAGCTTTCTTT
TRBJ2-3,NA,TRBV6-6,many,CASSYSSGPNTDTQYF,TGTGCCAGCAGTTACTCTTCAGGTCCAAACACAGATACGCAGTATTTT
TRBJ2-1,NA,TRBV28,NA,CASRPSGRGVEQFF,TGTGCCAGCAGACCCTCCGGGAGAGGGGTTGAGCAGTTCTTC
TRBJ2-1,NA,TRBV4-1,NA,CASSQVGRSNEQFF,TGCGCCAGCAGCCAGGTCGGACGGAGCAATGAGCAGTTCTTC
TRBJ2-6,TRBD1,TRBV6-1,NA,CASSEIRGSSGANVLTF,TGTGCCAGCAGTGAAATCAGGGGGAGCTCTGGGGCCAACGTCCTGACTTTC